This TCR beta chain originates from a study of neurological immune-mediated disorders. The cDNA came from 5'RACE, which used 10-nucleotide random UMIs. The output of every sequencing run, over 160 million TCR-beta sequences, came from 15-18 subjects. TCRdb ran MiXCR on the 5' RACE reads and lists one entry per CDR3 protein. The data show nearly 60,000 distinct CDR3 sequences, roughly 3.5% seen once. The germline CDR1 and CDR2 sequences are WSHSY and SAAADI. This CDR3 contains 16 residues. The germline V and J ends were trimmed by 4 bases and 7 bases, with 17 bases remaining between them. This clonotype was observed many times. Where libraries were unsorted, they were derived from 2 million PBMCs stored at -80 degrees C.

The receptor was derived from a young woman with multiple sclerosis. The V call is TRBV10-2, the J call TRBJ1-6; TRBD1 might be the D (5 bases). Sequenced input: PBMCs. CDR3 in amino acids: CASSVVNGHTNSPLHF. CDR3 bases: TGCGCCAGCAGTGTGGTAAACGGACATACGAATTCACCCCTCCACTTT.